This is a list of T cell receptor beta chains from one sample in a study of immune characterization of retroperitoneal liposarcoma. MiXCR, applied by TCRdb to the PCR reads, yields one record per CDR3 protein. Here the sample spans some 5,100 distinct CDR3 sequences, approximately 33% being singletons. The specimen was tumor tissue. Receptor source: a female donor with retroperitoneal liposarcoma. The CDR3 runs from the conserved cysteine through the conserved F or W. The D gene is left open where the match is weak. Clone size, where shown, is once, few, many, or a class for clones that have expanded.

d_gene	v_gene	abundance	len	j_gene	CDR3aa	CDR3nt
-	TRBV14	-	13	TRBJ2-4	CASNQAVANIQYF	TGTGCCAGCAACCAAGCGGTGGCGAACATTCAGTACTTC
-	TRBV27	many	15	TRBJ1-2	CASSLFAGAEYGYTF	TGTGCCAGCAGTTTATTCGCAGGGGCCGAGTATGGCTACACCTTC
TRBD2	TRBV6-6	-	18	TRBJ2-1	CASSYGRATGGLQETQFF	TGTGCCAGCAGTTACGGTAGAGCGACGGGGGGGCTCCAAGAGACCCAGTTCTTC
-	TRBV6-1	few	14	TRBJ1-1	CASSQQGINTEAFF	TGTGCCAGCAGTCAACAGGGAATTAACACTGAAGCTTTCTTT
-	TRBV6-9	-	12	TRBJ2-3	CASSPRRDKEFF	TGTGCCAGCAGCCCCCGCCGGGACAAGGAGTTCTTC
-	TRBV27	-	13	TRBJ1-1	CASSSAGWGEAFF	TGTGCCAGCAGTTCGGCCGGGTGGGGTGAAGCTTTCTTT
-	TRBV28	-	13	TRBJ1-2	CATGERANYGYTF	TGTGCCACCGGGGAGCGAGCTAACTATGGCTACACCTTC
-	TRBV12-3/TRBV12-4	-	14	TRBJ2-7	CASSLGMENYEQYF	TGTGCCAGCAGTTTAGGGATGGAGAACTACGAGCAGTACTTC
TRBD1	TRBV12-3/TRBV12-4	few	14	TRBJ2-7	CASSLAGTGYEQYF	TGTGCCAGCAGTTTAGCCGGGACAGGGTACGAGCAGTACTTC
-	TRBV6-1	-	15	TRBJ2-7	CASSEGSAHYYEQYF	TGTGCCAGCAGTGAAGGCAGTGCCCACTACTACGAGCAGTACTTC
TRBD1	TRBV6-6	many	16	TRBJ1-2	CASSYAGQPSNYGYTF	TGTGCCAGCAGTTATGCGGGACAGCCCTCTAACTATGGCTACACCTTC
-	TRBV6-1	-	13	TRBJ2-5	CASRTLGRYEQYF	TGTGCCAGCAGAACACTCGGGCGGTATGAGCAGTACTTC
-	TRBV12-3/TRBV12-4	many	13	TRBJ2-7	CASMDPGGYEQYF	TGTGCCAGCATGGATCCCGGCGGGTACGAGCAGTACTTC
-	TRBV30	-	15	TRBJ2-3	CACTAGHSSTDTQYF	TGTGCCTGCACCGCGGGACACTCTAGCACAGATACGCAGTATTTT
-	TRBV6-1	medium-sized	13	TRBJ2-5	CATQVPNEETQYF	TGTGCCACCCAGGTCCCCAACGAAGAGACCCAGTACTTC
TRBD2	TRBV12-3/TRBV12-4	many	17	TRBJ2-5	CASSRGLAGFYQETQYF	TGTGCCAGCAGCCGGGGACTAGCGGGTTTTTACCAAGAGACCCAGTACTTC
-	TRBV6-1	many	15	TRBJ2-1	CASSEHPETTYEQFF	TGTGCCAGCAGTGAACACCCGGAAACGACCTACGAGCAGTTCTTC
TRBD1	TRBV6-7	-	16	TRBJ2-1	CASSIQGAGSYNEQFF	TGTGCCAGCAGCATTCAGGGGGCGGGGTCCTACAATGAGCAGTTCTTC
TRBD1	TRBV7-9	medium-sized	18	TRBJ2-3	CASSLGGRGRSFTDTQYF	TGTGCCAGCAGCTTAGGGGGCAGGGGGCGGAGCTTCACAGATACGCAGTATTTT
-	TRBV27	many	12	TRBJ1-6	CASSFHNSPLHF	TGTGCCAGCAGTTTTCACAATTCACCCCTCCACTTT
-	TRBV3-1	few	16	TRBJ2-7	CASSQDLGRSTDEQYF	TGTGCCAGCAGCCAAGATCTGGGGCGGTCTACCGACGAGCAGTACTTC
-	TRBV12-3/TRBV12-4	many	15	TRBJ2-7	CASRHEGSPPYEQYF	TGTGCCAGCAGGCACGAGGGGTCCCCTCCCTACGAGCAGTACTTC
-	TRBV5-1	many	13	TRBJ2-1	CASSPDRVNEQFF	TGCGCCAGCAGTCCGGATAGAGTCAATGAGCAGTTCTTC
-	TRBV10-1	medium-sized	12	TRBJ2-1	CASSEGWNEQFF	TGCGCCAGCAGTGAGGGGTGGAATGAGCAGTTCTTC
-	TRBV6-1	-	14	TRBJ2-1	CASSVGRGYNEQFF	TGTGCCAGCAGTGTTGGGCGGGGATACAATGAGCAGTTCTTC
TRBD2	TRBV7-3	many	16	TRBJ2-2	CASSNLAGGVTGELFF	TGTGCCAGCAGCAACCTAGCGGGAGGGGTCACCGGGGAGCTGTTTTTT
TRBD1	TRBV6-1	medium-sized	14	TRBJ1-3	CASTTTGSGNTIYF	TGTGCCAGCACCACGACAGGGTCTGGAAACACCATATATTTT
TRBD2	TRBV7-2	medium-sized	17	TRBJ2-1	CASSDVAGGLQGETQFF	TGTGCCAGCAGCGACGTAGCGGGAGGGCTTCAAGGAGAGACCCAGTTCTTC
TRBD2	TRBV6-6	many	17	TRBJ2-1	CASSYPPWAGGPNEQFF	TGTGCCAGCAGTTACCCCCCCTGGGCGGGAGGGCCGAATGAGCAGTTCTTC
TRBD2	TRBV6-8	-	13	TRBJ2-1	CASTPSGSNEQFF	TGTGCCAGCACCCCTAGCGGGAGCAATGAGCAGTTCTTC
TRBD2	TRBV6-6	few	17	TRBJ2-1	CASSLGLAGDRAYEQLF	TGTGCCAGCAGTCTCGGACTAGCGGGAGATAGGGCCTACGAGCAGCTCTTC
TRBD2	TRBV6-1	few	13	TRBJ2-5	CASNQAGRETQYF	TGTGCCAGCAACCAAGCGGGACGGGAGACCCAGTACTTC
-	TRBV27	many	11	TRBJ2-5	CASSLGETQYF	TGTGCCAGCAGTTTAGGGGAGACCCAGTACTTC
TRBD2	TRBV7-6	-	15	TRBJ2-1	CASSENGGGEETQFF	TGTGCCAGCAGTGAGAATGGGGGGGGGGAAGAGACCCAGTTCTTC
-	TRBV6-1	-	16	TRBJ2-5	CASSEGAGGFQETQYF	TGTGCCAGCAGTGAAGGGGCAGGGGGGTTTCAAGAGACCCAGTACTTC
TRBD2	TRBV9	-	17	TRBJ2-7	CASSFPRLAGGRCEQYF	TGTGCCAGCAGCTTCCCGAGGCTAGCGGGAGGGAGGTGCGAGCAGTACTTC
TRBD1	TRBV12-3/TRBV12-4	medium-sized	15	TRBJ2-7	CASSPLGQGPNEQYF	TGTGCCAGCAGTCCCCTGGGACAGGGCCCTAACGAGCAGTACTTC
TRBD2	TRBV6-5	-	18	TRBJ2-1	CASSLLTSGREGSNEQFF	TGTGCCAGCAGCCTCCTCACTAGCGGGAGGGAAGGGAGCAATGAGCAGTTCTTC